This paragraph reports one TCR beta chain. Using immunoSEQ multiplex PCR, the repertoire was profiled, and TCRdb retains in-frame clones only, with some absent. The repertoire holds about 40,000 clones, with roughly 80% as singletons. V was shortened by 3 bases and J by 2 bases, with 12 bases between the two germline ends. Germline V gene sequence: CDR1 SGDLS, CDR2 YYNGEE. The CDR3 is 14 amino acids. This sample stems from a study of blood T cell repertoires in COVID-19. This receptor was obtained from a woman aged 60-75 years with acute or convalescent COVID-19. Input material: peripheral blood. V is TRBV9 and J is TRBJ2-7; tentative D call: TRBD2 (5 bases). The DNA of the CDR3 is TGTGCCAGCAGCGGACACAGCGGACCCTACGAGCAGTACTTC. It codes for CASSGHSGPYEQYF. Looking up the rest from reference TRBV9 and TRBJ2-7 gives the full variable domain: DSGVTQTPKHLITATGQRVTLRCSPRSGDLSVYWYQQSLDQGLQFLIQYYNGEERAKGNILERFSAQQFPDLHSELNLSSLELGDSALYFCASSGHSGPYEQYFGPGTRLTVT.